Listed here is a single T cell receptor beta chain. Repertoires were generated with immunoSEQ multiplex PCR, while TCRdb's copy carries only in-frame clones and drops some. The table records tens of thousands of clones, 85% to 90% of them present only once. The data are from a study of T cells in localized non-small cell lung cancer. Germline V gene sequence: CDR1 WNHNN, CDR2 SYGVQD (reference sequence). J gave up 4 bases and V 0 bases, and 8 bases lay outside the gene matches. This CDR3 comprises 17 residues. The specimen was peripheral blood, collected before any cancer treatment. The receptor's source is a male donor older than 55 with stage III squamous cell lung carcinoma. The chain recombines TRBV10-1 with TRBJ2-1; 8 bases agree with TRBD2. CDR3 nucleotide sequence: TGCGCCAGCAGTGAGTCAGGAGCGGGGGCCTTATACAATGAGCAGTTCTTC. This gives the protein CASSESGAGALYNEQFF.